This T cell receptor (beta chain) was retrieved from a study of blood T cell repertoires in COVID-19. Study at large: Material from acute and convalescent COVID-19 was sourced from the United States, Italy and Spain. T cells, B-cell-depleted T cells, or PBMCs provided the cDNA or gDNA that served as material.

Germline-derived CDR1 and CDR2 are SEHNR and FQNEAQ (reference sequence). The CDR3 has 16 residues. V was pared by 7 bases and J by 6 bases, with 22 bases between. TCRdb keeps only in-frame clones here, not all; method: immunoSEQ multiplex PCR. The table includes approximately 37,000 clones, about 86% detected once. This receptor was obtained from a man aged 35 to 55 with active COVID-19. Sequenced sample: peripheral blood. The rearrangement links TRBV7-9 to TRBJ2-1; the D gene is possibly TRBD2 (5 bases). CDR3 sequence: CASIPGRAGEGNEQFF. In DNA form, the CDR3 reads TGTGCCAGCATCCCAGGAAGGGCGGGTGAAGGCAATGAGCAGTTCTTC.